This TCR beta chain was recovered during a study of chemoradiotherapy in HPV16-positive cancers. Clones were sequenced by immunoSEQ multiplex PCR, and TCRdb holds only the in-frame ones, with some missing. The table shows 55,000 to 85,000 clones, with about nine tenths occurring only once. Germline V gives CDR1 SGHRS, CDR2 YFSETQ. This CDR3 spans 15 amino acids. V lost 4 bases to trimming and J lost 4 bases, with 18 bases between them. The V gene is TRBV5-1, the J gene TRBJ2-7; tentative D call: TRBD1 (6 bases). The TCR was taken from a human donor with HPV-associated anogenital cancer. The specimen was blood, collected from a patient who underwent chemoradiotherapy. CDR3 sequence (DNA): TGCGCCAGCAGCCCTTCGACAGGTGCTAGTTACGAGCAGTACTTC. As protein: CASSPSTGASYEQYF.